This TCR beta chain was captured in a study of blood T cell repertoires in COVID-19. Study processing details: Amplification with reference gene primers provided the estimates of nucleated cell counts. Sequenced by immunoSEQ multiplex PCR; TCRdb stores in-frame clones only, minus some. Clonal size and the V and J genes are those of that table, whereas D and trimming came from the DNA. Of fewer than 250,000 clones in the sample, around nine tenths are singletons; the top ten hold roughly 3%. V dropped 5 bases and J dropped 6 bases, with 12 bases sitting between them. The CDR3 sequence is 13 residues long. CDR1 and CDR2 (germline): SGDLS, YYNGEE.

V gene TRBV9 combines with J gene TRBJ1-3, with D perhaps TRBD1 (6 bases). Sequencing input: peripheral blood. This TCR was sampled from a man between 60 and 75 years old with acute or convalescent COVID-19. The CDR3 loop reads CASSFSGANTIYF. CDR3 sequence (DNA): TGTGCCAGCAGTTTCTCAGGGGCAAACACCATATATTTT.